A selection of T cell receptor beta chains follows, all from one sample in a study of OX40 agonist ivuxolimab in advanced cancers. The repertoire was sequenced with immunoSEQ multiplex PCR; TCRdb's copy has only in-frame clones and lacks some. Of roughly 77,000 clones in the sample, 85% to 95% are singletons; the top ten hold roughly 9.6%. The material sequenced was CD4+ or CD8+ T cells sorted from blood, taken in a trial of the OX40 agonist ivuxolimab. The receptors were sampled from an adult with an advanced solid tumor such as melanoma, head and neck, liver or kidney cancer. CDR3s include the opening cysteine and the closing phenylalanine or tryptophan. The D gene is left open where the match is weak. For some rows the clone size is stated as once, few or many, or as a class when expanded; others skip it.

clone size: NA
CDR3 length: 12
J gene: TRBJ1-2
V gene: TRBV5-5
D gene: NA
CDR3 protein: CASSLGEAGYTF
CDR3 DNA: TGTGCCAGCAGCTTGGGGGAGGCTGGCTACACCTTC

clone size: NA
CDR3 length: 15
J gene: TRBJ2-3
V gene: TRBV4-3
D gene: NA
CDR3 protein: CASRTARPFTDTQYF
CDR3 DNA: TGCGCCAGCAGAACAGCTCGCCCATTCACAGATACGCAGTATTTT

clone size: NA
CDR3 length: 19
J gene: TRBJ1-3
V gene: TRBV10-3
D gene: NA
CDR3 protein: CAISEVGGRGGSPGNTIYF
CDR3 DNA: TGTGCCATCAGTGAGGTCGGGGGGCGCGGCGGGTCTCCTGGAAACACCATATATTTT

clone size: NA
CDR3 length: 17
J gene: TRBJ2-1
V gene: TRBV15
D gene: NA
CDR3 protein: CATSINEEGGAYNEQFF
CDR3 DNA: TGTGCCACCAGCATCAACGAGGAGGGGGGTGCCTACAATGAGCAGTTCTTC

clone size: NA
CDR3 length: 17
J gene: TRBJ2-3
V gene: TRBV11-3
D gene: NA
CDR3 protein: CASSSSRSDTSTDTQYF
CDR3 DNA: TGTGCCAGCAGCTCTAGCCGGTCGGACACTAGCACAGATACGCAGTATTTT

clone size: NA
CDR3 length: 14
J gene: TRBJ1-1
V gene: TRBV27
D gene: NA
CDR3 protein: CASSLAWGNTEAFF
CDR3 DNA: TGTGCCAGCAGCCTGGCCTGGGGGAACACTGAAGCTTTCTTT

clone size: NA
CDR3 length: 14
J gene: TRBJ1-6
V gene: TRBV2
D gene: NA
CDR3 protein: CASSEVDTDSPLHF
CDR3 DNA: TGTGCCAGCAGTGAAGTGGACACGGATTCACCCCTCCACTTT

clone size: NA
CDR3 length: 16
J gene: TRBJ2-7
V gene: TRBV10-1
D gene: NA
CDR3 protein: CASSELGLGETYEQYF
CDR3 DNA: TGCGCCAGCAGTGAGCTAGGACTCGGGGAAACCTACGAGCAGTACTTC

clone size: NA
CDR3 length: 15
J gene: TRBJ2-3
V gene: TRBV9
D gene: NA
CDR3 protein: CASSVVWGSTDTQYF
CDR3 DNA: TGTGCCAGCAGCGTAGTCTGGGGATCCACAGATACGCAGTATTTT

clone size: NA
CDR3 length: 17
J gene: TRBJ1-6
V gene: TRBV9
D gene: TRBD1
CDR3 protein: CASSPPAGQGGNSPLHF
CDR3 DNA: TGTGCCAGCAGTCCCCCGGCGGGACAGGGTGGCAATTCACCCCTCCACTTT

clone size: once
CDR3 length: 16
J gene: TRBJ2-7
V gene: TRBV27
D gene: NA
CDR3 protein: CASSLNGDTYSYEQYF
CDR3 DNA: TGTGCCAGCAGCCTAAACGGGGACACCTATTCCTACGAGCAGTACTTC

clone size: NA
CDR3 length: 15
J gene: TRBJ2-7
V gene: TRBV4-1
D gene: TRBD2
CDR3 protein: CASSPGLAGTYEQYF
CDR3 DNA: TGCGCCAGCAGCCCGGGACTAGCGGGAACCTACGAGCAGTACTTC

clone size: NA
CDR3 length: 15
J gene: TRBJ1-1
V gene: TRBV6-5
D gene: NA
CDR3 protein: CASSYSRGAGTEAFF
CDR3 DNA: TGTGCCAGCAGTTACTCACGAGGCGCCGGCACTGAAGCTTTCTTT

clone size: NA
CDR3 length: 14
J gene: TRBJ2-7
V gene: TRBV7-6
D gene: NA
CDR3 protein: CASSLAGGFDEQYF
CDR3 DNA: TGTGCCAGCAGCTTAGCAGGAGGATTTGACGAGCAGTACTTC

clone size: NA
CDR3 length: 12
J gene: TRBJ2-7
V gene: TRBV12-5
D gene: NA
CDR3 protein: CASGPPASEQYF
CDR3 DNA: TGTGCTAGTGGTCCCCCAGCGTCCGAGCAGTACTTC

clone size: NA
CDR3 length: 14
J gene: TRBJ2-7
V gene: TRBV9
D gene: NA
CDR3 protein: CASSAADRAYEQYF
CDR3 DNA: TGTGCCAGCAGCGCTGCGGACAGAGCCTACGAGCAGTACTTC

clone size: NA
CDR3 length: 15
J gene: TRBJ2-7
V gene: TRBV9
D gene: NA
CDR3 protein: CASSVGAGLYYEQYF
CDR3 DNA: TGTGCCAGCAGCGTCGGGGCGGGACTCTACTACGAGCAGTACTTC

clone size: NA
CDR3 length: 18
J gene: TRBJ2-5
V gene: TRBV7-6
D gene: TRBD2
CDR3 protein: CASSLAPRRGGFLETQYF
CDR3 DNA: TGTGCCAGCAGCTTAGCCCCAAGGCGGGGGGGCTTCTTGGAGACCCAGTACTTC

clone size: NA
CDR3 length: 15
J gene: TRBJ2-3
V gene: TRBV14
D gene: NA
CDR3 protein: CASSQLGSSTNTQYF
CDR3 DNA: TGTGCCAGCAGCCAGTTAGGGTCTAGCACAAATACGCAGTATTTT

clone size: NA
CDR3 length: 14
J gene: TRBJ1-6
V gene: TRBV18
D gene: NA
CDR3 protein: CASSPAGANSPLHF
CDR3 DNA: TGTGCCAGCTCACCAGCCGGGGCCAATTCACCCCTCCACTTT

clone size: NA
CDR3 length: 19
J gene: TRBJ2-7
V gene: TRBV18
D gene: TRBD1
CDR3 protein: CASSPPRAGGGQGRDEQYF
CDR3 DNA: TGTGCCAGCTCACCACCGAGGGCCGGCGGGGGACAGGGGCGCGACGAGCAGTACTTC

clone size: many
CDR3 length: 15
J gene: TRBJ1-3
V gene: TRBV6-1
D gene: TRBD1
CDR3 protein: CASSEGDSGGNTIYF
CDR3 DNA: TGTGCCAGCAGTGAAGGGGACAGCGGTGGAAACACCATATATTTT

clone size: NA
CDR3 length: 15
J gene: TRBJ2-2
V gene: TRBV27
D gene: TRBD1
CDR3 protein: CASSLLLQGDGELFF
CDR3 DNA: TGTGCCAGCAGTTTACTACTACAGGGGGACGGGGAGCTGTTTTTT

clone size: NA
CDR3 length: 14
J gene: TRBJ1-1
V gene: TRBV4-1
D gene: NA
CDR3 protein: CASSQEPGNTEAFF
CDR3 DNA: TGCGCCAGCAGCCAAGAGCCCGGGAACACTGAAGCTTTCTTT

clone size: NA
CDR3 length: 15
J gene: TRBJ1-2
V gene: TRBV27
D gene: NA
CDR3 protein: CASSPTDTANYGYTF
CDR3 DNA: TGTGCCAGCAGTCCAACGGACACCGCTAACTATGGCTACACCTTC

clone size: NA
CDR3 length: 16
J gene: TRBJ2-2
V gene: TRBV5-4
D gene: NA
CDR3 protein: CASSLMAESNTGELFF
CDR3 DNA: TGTGCCAGCAGCTTGATGGCGGAATCTAACACCGGGGAGCTGTTTTTT

clone size: NA
CDR3 length: 16
J gene: TRBJ2-6
V gene: TRBV6-6
D gene: NA
CDR3 protein: CASREDSSAGANVLTF
CDR3 DNA: TGTGCCAGCAGAGAGGACAGCTCCGCTGGGGCCAACGTCCTGACTTTC

clone size: NA
CDR3 length: 17
J gene: TRBJ1-2
V gene: TRBV10-3
D gene: TRBD1
CDR3 protein: CAIPKAEGTGFRDGYTF
CDR3 DNA: TGTGCCATCCCGAAGGCGGAAGGGACAGGGTTTAGGGATGGCTACACCTTC

clone size: NA
CDR3 length: 18
J gene: TRBJ1-2
V gene: TRBV7-7
D gene: NA
CDR3 protein: CASSLSSVGSPANYGYTF
CDR3 DNA: TGTGCTAGCAGCTTATCTTCCGTGGGGAGTCCAGCTAACTATGGCTACACCTTC

clone size: NA
CDR3 length: 11
J gene: TRBJ2-7
V gene: TRBV27
D gene: NA
CDR3 protein: CASRRGYEQYF
CDR3 DNA: TGTGCCAGTCGCCGGGGTTACGAGCAGTACTTC

clone size: NA
CDR3 length: 14
J gene: TRBJ2-3
V gene: TRBV19
D gene: TRBD2
CDR3 protein: CASSDLAATDTQYF
CDR3 DNA: TGTGCCAGTAGTGACCTAGCGGCCACAGATACGCAGTATTTT

clone size: NA
CDR3 length: 16
J gene: TRBJ2-5
V gene: TRBV7-9
D gene: TRBD1
CDR3 protein: CASSLRGPAVEVAQYF
CDR3 DNA: TGTGCCAGCAGCTTAAGGGGGCCGGCCGTCGAGGTGGCCCAGTACTTC

clone size: NA
CDR3 length: 11
J gene: TRBJ2-7
V gene: TRBV5-5
D gene: NA
CDR3 protein: CASSPYYEQYF
CDR3 DNA: TGTGCCAGCAGCCCCTACTACGAGCAGTACTTC

clone size: NA
CDR3 length: 14
J gene: TRBJ1-5
V gene: TRBV5-4
D gene: NA
CDR3 protein: CASSFYDTPGPQHF
CDR3 DNA: TGTGCCAGCAGCTTCTATGACACCCCGGGGCCCCAGCATTTT

clone size: NA
CDR3 length: 14
J gene: TRBJ2-2
V gene: TRBV9
D gene: NA
CDR3 protein: CASSVPGLGGELFF
CDR3 DNA: TGTGCCAGCAGCGTCCCAGGGTTGGGCGGGGAGCTGTTTTTT

clone size: NA
CDR3 length: 15
J gene: TRBJ2-7
V gene: TRBV12-5
D gene: TRBD2
CDR3 protein: CASGLRRGGWYEQYF
CDR3 DNA: TGTGCTAGTGGTTTGCGGCGGGGGGGATGGTACGAGCAGTACTTC

clone size: NA
CDR3 length: 15
J gene: TRBJ2-2
V gene: TRBV25-1
D gene: NA
CDR3 protein: CASSGPRQVDGELFF
CDR3 DNA: TGTGCCAGCAGTGGGCCCCGACAGGTGGACGGGGAGCTGTTTTTT

clone size: NA
CDR3 length: 18
J gene: TRBJ2-7
V gene: TRBV9
D gene: TRBD2
CDR3 protein: CASSNTGLAGGPIDEQYF
CDR3 DNA: TGTGCCAGCAGCAACACGGGACTAGCGGGGGGGCCGATCGACGAGCAGTACTTC

clone size: NA
CDR3 length: 17
J gene: TRBJ1-4
V gene: TRBV9
D gene: TRBD1
CDR3 protein: CASSSSRQGSDNEKLFF
CDR3 DNA: TGTGCCAGCAGCTCCTCTAGACAGGGGTCCGATAATGAAAAACTGTTTTTT